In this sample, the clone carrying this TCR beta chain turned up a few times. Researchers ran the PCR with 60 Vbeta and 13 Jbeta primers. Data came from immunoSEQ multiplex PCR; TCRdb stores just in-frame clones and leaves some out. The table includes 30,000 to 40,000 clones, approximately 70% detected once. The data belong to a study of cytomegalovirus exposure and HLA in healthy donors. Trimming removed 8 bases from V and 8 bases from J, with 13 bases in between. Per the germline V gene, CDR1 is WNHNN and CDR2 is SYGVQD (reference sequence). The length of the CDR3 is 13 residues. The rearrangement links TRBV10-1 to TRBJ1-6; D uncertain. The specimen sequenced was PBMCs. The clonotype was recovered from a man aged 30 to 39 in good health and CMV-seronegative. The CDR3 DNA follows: TGCGCCAGCTCGGGGAAGCCGGATTCACCCCTCCACTTT. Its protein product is CASSGKPDSPLHF.